These 11 T cell receptor beta chains were sequenced from one sample in a study of T cell responses to AZD1222 COVID-19 vaccine. TCRdb keeps only in-frame clones here, not all; method: immunoSEQ multiplex PCR. The table lists some 140,000 clones, 70% to 90% of them singletons, with 5.5% in the top ten. The material sequenced was peripheral blood, taken on day 0 of MenACWY control vaccination. The receptors come from an adult in good health.

This clone was recorded once. The CDR3 reads CASSSVSRDSRPTTF. The CDR3 coding sequence is TGTGCCAGCAGCTCCGTTTCCCGGGACAGCCGACCGACCACCTTC. This sequence joins TRBV7-2 and TRBJ1-2; 7 nucleotides line up with TRBD1. The CDR3 sequence is 15 residues long. Germline CDR1 is SGHTA and CDR2 is FQGNSA. J lost 13 bases, V lost 4 bases, and 18 bases had no gene match.

Points on this clone: This CDR3 fails to terminate in the conserved phenylalanine or tryptophan, so it likely reflects a read error. The limits of the CDR3 on the DNA are not certain, so only TCRdb's listed CDR3 is given. The chain carries TRBV7-8 and TRBJ1-2. Looked up from germline, CDR1 is SGHVS and CDR2 is FQNEAQ. A total of 14 residues make up the CDR3, ends included. The CDR3 sequence is CASSPLGTPYLSAG.

The gene calls are TRBV24-1 and TRBJ1-2; TRBD1 might be the D (5 bases). Germline CDR1 is KGHDR and CDR2 is SFDVKD. This CDR3 is 14 amino acids long. V shed 4 bases and J shed 4 bases, with 12 bases lying between them. The CDR3 region is CATSEGGTIYGYTF. For the CDR3, the DNA is TGTGCCACCAGTGAGGGGGGAACCATCTATGGCTACACCTTC.

This chain connects TRBV6-1 to TRBJ2-7; D is tentatively TRBD1 or TRBD2 (6 bases each). This CDR3 region has 16 residues. In germline, CDR1 is MNHNS, CDR2 SASEGT. Trimming removed 3 bases from V and 5 bases from J, with 20 bases in between. Written as DNA, the CDR3 is TGTGCCAGCAGTGAGGGGGGATGGGGGACATTCAACGAGCAGTACTTC. This gives the protein CASSEGGWGTFNEQYF.

V and J are TRBV29-1 and TRBJ2-1; 10 nucleotides line up with TRBD2. V dropped 5 bases and J dropped 7; count of bases not matched to a gene: 8. The CDR3 is 14 amino acids. Per the germline V gene, CDR1 is SQVTM and CDR2 is ANQGSEA. DNA of the CDR3: TGCAGCGTTATAAGGCTAGCGGGAGAGAATGAGCAGTTCTTC. Its translation: CSVIRLAGENEQFF.

This clone was picked up a small number of times. The chain employs TRBV20-1 and TRBJ1-1; D gene uncertain. The CDR3 runs 13 residues. The V end lost 3 bases, the J end lost 4 bases, and 12 bases lay between the germline ends. Germline assignment: CDR1 DFQATT and CDR2 SNEGSKA (reference sequence). The CDR3 here is CSASGSRSTEAFF. The CDR3 DNA is TGCAGTGCTAGTGGGAGTCGAAGCACTGAAGCTTTCTTT.

The chain recombines TRBV11-2 with TRBJ2-4; no definite D call. The CDR3 loop spans 11 amino acids. Trimming cost V 1 base and J 8 bases, with 3 bases left between them. CDR1 and CDR2 (germline): SGHAT, FQNNGV. This CDR3 is CASSLVDIQYF. CDR3 DNA sequence: TGTGCCAGCAGCTTAGTTGACATTCAGTACTTC.

This clone was detected once. V and J are TRBV11-2 and TRBJ2-5, with D perhaps given as TRBD1 or TRBD2 (5 bases each). The germline gives CDR1 SGHAT, CDR2 FQNNGV. The CDR3 totals 16 residues. Trimming removed 4 bases from V and 4 bases from J, with 19 bases in between. CDR3 sequence: CASSSGRVARPETQYF. The CDR3 nucleotides are TGTGCCAGCAGCTCGGGGCGAGTGGCACGACCAGAGACCCAGTACTTC.

The chain has TRBV7-2 and TRBJ2-2; 9 nucleotides align to TRBD1. V dropped 4 bases and J dropped 4; count of bases not matched to a gene: 4. There are 15 residues in the CDR3. The germline gives CDR1 SGHTA, CDR2 FQGNSA. CDR3 DNA sequence: TGTGCCAGCAGCTACAGGGGGCGGGGCACCGGGGAGCTGTTTTTT. Translated, it gives CASSYRGRGTGELFF.

This sequence joins TRBV4-1 and TRBJ2-5; D not resolved. V gave up 0 bases and J gave up 2 bases, with 13 bases separating them. Looked up from germline, CDR1 is MGHRA and CDR2 is YSYEKL. This CDR3 has 16 amino acids. The CDR3 DNA is TGCGCCAGCAGCCAAGAAAGTTGGGCTAAGCAAGAGACCCAGTACTTC. Encoded protein: CASSQESWAKQETQYF.

CDR3 in amino acids: CASLQGAEAFF. The CDR3 DNA reads TGCGCCAGCCTACAGGGGGCTGAAGCTTTCTTT. The rearrangement uses TRBV5-1 and TRBJ1-1, with 8 bases matching TRBD1. Germline V gene sequence: CDR1 SGHRS, CDR2 YFSETQ. With V trimmed by 7 bases and J by 6 bases, 2 bases remained unmatched. This CDR3 has 11 amino acids.